What follows is one T cell receptor (beta chain) and its context. The CDR3 extends over 14 amino acids. The germline V gene has CDR1 MNHNS and CDR2 SASEGT. V was clipped by 6 bases and J by 6 bases, with 17 bases between them. These data originate in a study of technical replicates of blood from several donors. Here immunoSEQ multiplex PCR was the method, and the copy in TCRdb shows in-frame clones only, minus some. Among tens of thousands of clones listed, about 94% were seen once. This TCR was recovered from a human donor in good health. The J gene is TRBJ1-2, the V gene TRBV6-1, with D possibly being TRBD1 (6 bases). The sequenced material came from T cells isolated from PBMCs. The CDR3 sequence is CASRDDRSSHGYTF. The CDR3 DNA reads TGTGCCAGCAGAGATGACAGGTCTTCACATGGCTACACCTTC.